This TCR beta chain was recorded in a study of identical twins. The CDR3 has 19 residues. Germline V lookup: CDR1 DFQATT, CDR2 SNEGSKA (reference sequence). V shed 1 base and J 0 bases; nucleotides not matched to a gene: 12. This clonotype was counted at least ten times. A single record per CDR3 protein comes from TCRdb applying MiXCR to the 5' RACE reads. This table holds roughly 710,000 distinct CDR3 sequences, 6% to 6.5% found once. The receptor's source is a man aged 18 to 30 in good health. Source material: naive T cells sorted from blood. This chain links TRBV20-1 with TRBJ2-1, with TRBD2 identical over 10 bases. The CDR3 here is CSARVRSLAGDSSYNEQFF. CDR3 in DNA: TGCAGTGCTAGAGTAAGGAGTCTAGCGGGAGATTCCTCCTACAATGAGCAGTTCTTC.